Below, 21 T cell receptor beta chains from the same sample are listed, as sequenced in a study of blood T cell repertoires in COVID-19. Only in-frame clones appear in the TCRdb table, and some are missing; sequencing was by immunoSEQ multiplex PCR. The sample lists around 55,000 clones, around 84% occurring once. The sequencing input was peripheral blood. Source of these receptors: a human donor in a cohort sampled during active or convalescent COVID-19.

The V gene is TRBV6-6, the J gene TRBJ1-2; TRBD1 matches 7 bases. The CDR3 length is 14 residues. The V and J ends lost 6 bases and 0 bases, in that order; junction bases with no gene match: 4. Germline CDR1 is MNHNY and CDR2 is SVGAGI (reference sequence). The CDR3, as DNA: TGTGCCAGCAGATCCGGACAGGCTAACTATGGCTACACCTTC. Protein: CASRSGQANYGYTF.

This chain joins TRBV11-3 and TRBJ1-5; 11 bases fit TRBD1. The CDR3 runs to 17 residues. The junction had 7 bases not matched to a gene; V was cut back by 5 bases and J by 1 base. Germline lookup yields CDR1 SGHNT and CDR2 YENEEA. CDR3 nucleotides: TGTGCCAGCAGCCTCCGGGACAGGGGGGGGAGCAATCAGCCCCAGCATTTT. It encodes CASSLRDRGGSNQPQHF.

CDR3 bases: TGTGCCACGCACAGGGGGGTTAATGAAAAACTGTTTTTT. Its translation is CATHRGVNEKLFF. The chain couples TRBV4-2 to TRBJ1-4; 8 positions match TRBD1. CDR3 length: 13 residues. Germline V gene data show CDR1 as LGHNA and CDR2 as YNFKEQ. J was trimmed by 4 bases and V by 10 bases; bases with no gene match: 5.

The sample holds a few counts of this clone. The chain combines TRBV9 with TRBJ1-3; D is possibly TRBD1 (5 bases). Trimming removed 4 bases from V and 4 bases from J, with 9 bases in between. The V gene's germline CDR1 is SGDLS and CDR2 YYNGEE. The CDR3 sequence is 13 residues long. The CDR3 DNA reads as TGTGCCAGCAGCCCCGGGGGGGGAAACACCATATATTTT. This sequence encodes CASSPGGGNTIYF.

The chain recombines TRBV18 with TRBJ2-1; D possibly corresponds to TRBD1 (6 bases). V was cut by 3 bases and J by 4 bases, with 16 bases left in between. CDR1 KGHSH and CDR2 LQKENI come from the germline V gene. This CDR3 region has 16 residues. The CDR3: CASSPVVARGYNEQFF. The CDR3 DNA reads as TGTGCCAGCTCACCCGTAGTTGCCAGGGGATACAATGAGCAGTTCTTC.

The chain recombines TRBV30 with TRBJ2-1; the match to TRBD1 covers 10 bases. The CDR3 spans 15 residues. Looked up from germline, CDR1 is GTSNPN and CDR2 is SVGIG (reference sequence). Unmatched junction bases numbered 7, after V lost 3 bases and J lost 5 bases. CDR3 sequence (DNA): TGTGCCTGGAGCGCCCGGGACAGGGGTAACAATGAGCAGTTCTTC. This sequence encodes CAWSARDRGNNEQFF.

In its sample, this clone was seen a few times. The chain's CDR3 is CASSARGGATNEKLFF. The CDR3 bases are TGTGCCAGCAGTGCCCGGGGGGGGGCAACTAATGAAAAACTGTTTTTT. V usage is TRBV6-1 and J usage is TRBJ1-4; possibly TRBD1 for D (5 bases). This CDR3 is built from 16 residues. The germline CDR1 and CDR2 sequences are MNHNS and SASEGT. The V end was cut by 4 bases, the J end by 0 bases, with 12 bases between.

The chain has TRBV9 and TRBJ1-2; 8 bases line up with TRBD1. This CDR3 has 18 amino acids. Germline CDR1 and CDR2: SGDLS and YYNGEE. The V gene end was trimmed by 3 bases and the J gene end by 4 bases; junction bases not matched to a gene: 17. DNA for the CDR3: TGTGCCAGCAGCGCCCTCTATCGGACAGGGAGTGGATCCTATGGCTACACCTTC. It specifies CASSALYRTGSGSYGYTF.

J is TRBJ2-1 and V is TRBV6-4; 8 bases are shared with TRBD2. CDR3 size: 15 residues. V lost 5 bases, J lost 6 bases, and 9 bases stayed unmatched. CDR1 and CDR2 (germline): MRHNA, SNTAGT. This CDR3 reads CASSSGGPVSNEQFF. The CDR3 DNA reads TGTGCCAGCAGTTCGGGGGGGCCTGTTTCCAATGAGCAGTTCTTC.

The genes are TRBV4-3 and TRBJ2-3; the D gene is possibly TRBD2 (6 bases). The V gene's germline CDR1 is LGHNA and CDR2 YSLEER. CDR3 length equals 15 residues. Trimming cost V 4 bases and J 0 bases, with 11 bases left between them. CDR3 protein: CASSLADRSTDTQYF. The CDR3 DNA reads TGCGCCAGCAGCCTAGCGGACCGAAGCACAGATACGCAGTATTTT.

The V call is TRBV19, the J call TRBJ2-7, with 7 positions matching TRBD1. The germline CDR1 and CDR2 sequences are LNHDA and SQIVND (reference sequence). V was clipped by 5 bases and J by 2 bases; unmatched bases: 6. This CDR3 is 14 amino acids long. The CDR3 DNA is TGTGCCAGTAGTCCCCGGACAGGAACCTACGAGCAGTACTTC. Translated, it gives CASSPRTGTYEQYF.

The chain couples TRBV5-1 to TRBJ1-1, with 8 bases matching TRBD1. This CDR3 has 15 residues. J lost 5 bases, V lost 1 base, and 7 bases had no gene match. Germline CDR1 and CDR2: SGHRS and YFSETQ. CDR3 nucleotide sequence: TGCGCCAGCAGCTTGCTGGGCAGGGGGCAGACTGAAGCTTTCTTT. Its protein product is CASSLLGRGQTEAFF.

The chain recombines TRBV4-2 with TRBJ1-1; TRBD1 matches at 8 bases. The ends lost 0 bases at V and 10 bases at J; junction bases unmatched: 10. From germline, CDR1 is LGHNA and CDR2 YNFKEQ. This CDR3 has 15 amino acids. CDR3 DNA: TGTGCCAGCAGCCAAGATTACGGACAGGGAGGTTCAGCTTTCTTT. Protein: CASSQDYGQGGSAFF.

The genes are TRBV7-2 and TRBJ2-3, with TRBD2 identical over 14 bases. The germline gives CDR1 SGHTA, CDR2 FQGNSA. The trim removed 8 bases at V and 7 bases at J, leaving 8 bases unmatched. This CDR3 contains 15 residues. CDR3 protein: CASGTSGGPAYTQYF. CDR3 DNA: TGTGCCAGCGGGACTAGCGGGGGACCGGCGTATACGCAGTATTTT.

This rearrangement joins TRBV28 to TRBJ2-4; TRBD1 might be the D (5 bases). Germline V gene lookup returns CDR1 MDHEN and CDR2 SYDVKM. This CDR3 has 18 amino acids. Trimming left V 3 bases short and J 0 bases short, with 18 bases between. The CDR3 DNA reads as TGTGCCAGCAGTTTTCGTGGGGCCTCCGCGCTAGCCAAAAACATTCAGTACTTC. Translating it yields CASSFRGASALAKNIQYF.

This sequence joins TRBV14 and TRBJ1-4, with 8 bases lining up with TRBD1. Germline V gene lookup returns CDR1 SGHDN and CDR2 FVKESK. With 1 base clipped from V and 8 bases from J, the junction kept 6 bases outside the gene matches. The CDR3 is made up of 15 amino acids. CDR3 sequence (DNA): TGTGCCAGCAGCCAAGCCCAGGGGGCCGGGGAAAAACTGTTTTTT. Its translation is CASSQAQGAGEKLFF.

The rearrangement links TRBV19 to TRBJ2-1, with 8 bases identical to TRBD1. This CDR3 region has 14 residues. Germline-derived CDR1 and CDR2 are LNHDA and SQIVND (reference sequence). The V gene end was trimmed by 8 bases and the J gene end by 6 bases; junction bases not matched to a gene: 9. The CDR3 bases are TGTGCCAGTTCGGACAGGGCTGATAGCAATGAGCAGTTCTTC. It specifies CASSDRADSNEQFF.

The chain is built from TRBV5-4 and TRBJ2-7; maybe TRBD1 (6 bases). The CDR3 sequence is 14 residues long. V dropped 2 bases and J dropped 3 bases, with 12 bases sitting between them. The germline V gene has CDR1 SGHNT and CDR2 YYREEE (reference sequence). Here the CDR3 reads CASSFTGSHYEQYF. CDR3 coding DNA: TGTGCCAGCAGCTTTACAGGGTCCCACTACGAGCAGTACTTC.

The V and J genes are TRBV7-9 and TRBJ2-5; 9 bases are a match to TRBD2. The CDR3 length is 13 residues. Looked up from germline, CDR1 is SEHNR and CDR2 is FQNEAQ (reference sequence). The V segment lost 5 bases and the J segment 5 bases; nucleotides outside the gene matches: 3. The CDR3 here is CASSPSGRETQYF. The CDR3 coding sequence is TGTGCCAGCAGCCCCAGCGGGAGGGAGACCCAGTACTTC. Filled out from reference TRBV7-9 and TRBJ2-5, the complete variable domain reads DTGVSQNPRHKITKRGQNVTFRCDPISEHNRLYWYRQTLGQGPEFLTYFQNEAQLEKSRLLSDRFSAERPKGSFSTLEIQRTEQGDSAMYLCASSPSGRETQYFGPGTRLLVL.

This chain uses TRBV19 with TRBJ1-5; D is possibly TRBD1 (5 bases). The V end was cut by 4 bases, the J end by 7 bases, with 14 bases between. This CDR3 is built from 14 residues. Per germline, CDR1 LNHDA and CDR2 SQIVND (reference sequence). CDR3 coding DNA: TGTGCCAGTAGTACAGGGAGGGTTGGACAGCCCCAGCATTTT. Protein: CASSTGRVGQPQHF. Full variable domain (rest looked up from reference TRBV19 and TRBJ1-5): DGGITQSPKYLFRKEGQNVTLSCEQNLNHDAMYWYRQDPGQGLRLIYYSQIVNDFQKGDIAEGYSVSREKKESFPLTVTSAQKNPTAFYLCASSTGRVGQPQHFGDGTRLSIL.

The chain couples TRBV5-4 to TRBJ2-7; 9 nucleotides agree with TRBD1. CDR1 and CDR2 from the germline V gene are SGHNT and YYREEE (reference sequence). The V and J ends lost 2 bases and 3 bases, in that order; junction bases with no gene match: 9. This CDR3 comprises 16 residues. CDR3 sequence reads: CASSFSADRGNYEQYF. The CDR3 region has the DNA TGTGCCAGCAGCTTTTCCGCCGACAGGGGGAACTACGAGCAGTACTTC.